Shown below are 27 T cell receptor beta chains from a single sample sequenced in a study of blood T cell repertoires in COVID-19. Using immunoSEQ multiplex PCR, the repertoire was profiled, and TCRdb retains in-frame clones only, with some absent. The sample gives approximately 130,000 clones, 80% to 90% of which show up once; roughly a quarter is in the top ten. The material sequenced was peripheral blood. The source is a man between 70 and 80 years old with active or convalescent COVID-19.

This clone turned up a few times. This chain uses TRBV27 with TRBJ1-2, with TRBD1 as a possible D gene (6 bases). Germline CDR1 reads MNHEY; CDR2 reads SMNVEV (reference sequence). The ends were cut back, 4 bases at V and 2 bases at J, with 14 bases in the middle. This CDR3 spans 15 amino acids. CDR3 protein: CASSSPATGNYGYTF. In nucleotides, the CDR3 is TGTGCCAGCAGTTCTCCCGCCACAGGGAACTATGGCTACACCTTC.

The chain couples TRBV28 to TRBJ1-2; D is unresolved. Per germline, CDR1 MDHEN and CDR2 SYDVKM. This CDR3 region has 13 residues. V dropped 1 base and J dropped 8 bases, with 11 bases sitting between them. The CDR3 DNA follows: TGTGCCAGCAGTTTATTGAGGGCGGGAGGCTACACCTTC. Protein product: CASSLLRAGGYTF.

This clone is a singleton in its sample. CDR3 sequence (DNA): TGTGCCACCAGTGATCCTGCAGGGACACACACCTTC. It yields the protein CATSDPAGTHTF. This rearrangement joins TRBV24-1 to TRBJ1-2; a possible D gene is TRBD1 (6 bases). Trimming stripped 3 bases from V and 12 bases from J, with 13 bases between. Per germline, CDR1 KGHDR and CDR2 SFDVKD. The CDR3 is 12 residues long.

This chain joins TRBV12-5 and TRBJ2-7; unclear D gene. The CDR3 contains 14 residues. Germline values: CDR1 LGHNT, CDR2 FRNRAP. Between the trimmed V and J ends, which lost 7 bases and 3 bases, there was a span of 16 bases. This chain's CDR3 is CASALDYRYYEQYF. The CDR3 nucleotides read TGTGCTAGTGCCCTCGATTACAGATACTACGAGCAGTACTTC.

This chain uses TRBV19 with TRBJ1-5; TRBD1 might be the D (6 bases). Germline assignment: CDR1 LNHDA and CDR2 SQIVND (reference sequence). The CDR3 is 17 residues long. Trimming removed 5 bases from V and 3 bases from J, with 20 bases in between. CDR3 nucleotides: TGTGCCAGTAGTGGACACCGATCCACAGGGACCAATCAGCCCCAGCATTTT. This translates into CASSGHRSTGTNQPQHF.

The genes are TRBV6-5 and TRBJ2-1; possible D gene TRBD1, 5 bases. The CDR3 is made up of 14 amino acids. Germline lookup yields CDR1 MNHEY and CDR2 SVGAGI. V lost 8 bases, J lost 9 bases, and 20 bases lay in between. The CDR3 region is CASSKRSGLVEQFF. The CDR3 nucleotides read TGTGCCAGCTCCAAAAGGTCAGGGCTCGTTGAGCAGTTCTTC.

In this sample, this clone turned up a few times. The chain employs TRBV20-1 and TRBJ2-7, with 8 nucleotides matching TRBD2. This CDR3 region has 15 residues. The germline gives CDR1 DFQATT, CDR2 SNEGSKA (reference sequence). Losses at the gene ends were 3 bases for V and 3 bases for J; bases not matched to a gene: 10. In nucleotides, the CDR3 is TGCAGTGCTAGTCCTCCGGGAGGGCGAAACTACGAGCAGTACTTC. Residues: CSASPPGGRNYEQYF.

The rearrangement uses TRBV6-5 and TRBJ2-5; perhaps TRBD2 as D (6 bases). Germline lookup yields CDR1 MNHEY and CDR2 SVGAGI. V lost 0 bases and J 4 bases, leaving 12 bases between the germline ends. CDR3 size: 15 residues. The CDR3 DNA reads as TGTGCCAGCAGTTACTCCCGGGGAGCGGGAGAGACCCAGTACTTC. This gives the protein CASSYSRGAGETQYF.

The rearrangement joins TRBV5-1 to TRBJ1-1; D ambiguous. In germline, CDR1 is SGHRS, CDR2 YFSETQ. CDR3 length equals 13 residues. With 3 bases removed from V and 1 base from J, the gap between germline ends came to 7 bases. CDR3 residues: CASSYSGNTEAFF. For the CDR3, the DNA is TGCGCCAGCAGCTATTCAGGGAACACTGAAGCTTTCTTT. The full variable domain, its missing parts supplied by reference TRBV5-1 and TRBJ1-1, is KAGVTQTPRYLIKTRGQQVTLSCSPISGHRSVSWYQQTPGQGLQFLFEYFSETQRNKGNFPGRFSGRQFSNSRSEMNVSTLELGDSALYLCASSYSGNTEAFFGQGTRLTVV.

The V and J genes are TRBV19 and TRBJ1-1; D gene uncertain. V was trimmed by 5 bases and J by 4 bases, leaving 17 bases between them. CDR3 size: 15 residues. Germline CDR1 and CDR2: LNHDA and SQIVND (reference sequence). The CDR3 reads CASSAAFDGSTEAFF. CDR3 sequence (DNA): TGTGCCAGTAGTGCAGCTTTCGACGGGAGCACTGAAGCTTTCTTT. Full variable domain (missing parts from reference TRBV19 and TRBJ1-1): DGGITQSPKYLFRKEGQNVTLSCEQNLNHDAMYWYRQDPGQGLRLIYYSQIVNDFQKGDIAEGYSVSREKKESFPLTVTSAQKNPTAFYLCASSAAFDGSTEAFFGQGTRLTVV.

The chain carries TRBV7-3 and TRBJ2-4, with D possibly being TRBD2 (5 bases). This CDR3 has 13 amino acids. Germline lookup yields CDR1 SGHTA and CDR2 FQGTGA. V dropped 3 bases and J dropped 5 bases, with 8 bases sitting between them. The CDR3 spells CASSLGVENIQYF. CDR3 nucleotides: TGTGCCAGCAGCTTGGGAGTGGAAAACATTCAGTACTTC.

This CDR3 reads CASRGTGGANYGYTF. The CDR3 bases are TGTGCCAGCAGGGGGACAGGGGGAGCTAACTATGGCTACACCTTC. The chain joins TRBV28 to TRBJ1-2, with 11 bases that match TRBD1. Germline CDR1 is MDHEN and CDR2 is SYDVKM. The CDR3 length is 15 residues. Losses at the gene ends were 6 bases for V and 0 bases for J; bases not matched to a gene: 3.

The chain has TRBV18 and TRBJ2-1; perhaps TRBD2 as D (5 bases). Germline CDR1 reads KGHSH; CDR2 reads LQKENI. V was clipped by 2 bases and J by 2 bases, with 16 bases between them. The CDR3 runs 17 residues. The CDR3 loop reads CASSPRLRVGAYNEQFF. Written as DNA, the CDR3 is TGTGCCAGCTCACCAAGGTTGAGGGTGGGCGCCTACAATGAGCAGTTCTTC.

The chain employs TRBV19 and TRBJ1-5, with a tentative D call TRBD1 (5 bases). The germline V and J ends were trimmed by 7 bases and 6 bases, with 19 bases remaining between them. This CDR3 contains 15 residues. CDR1 and CDR2 from the germline V gene are LNHDA and SQIVND (reference sequence). CDR3 coding DNA: TGTGCCAGTACCTTAACGGGCAGGGTATTTCAGCCCCAGCATTTT. Residues: CASTLTGRVFQPQHF.

DNA for the CDR3: TGTGCCAGTAATGGCGGGGGCACAGATACGCAGTATTTT. Residues: CASNGGGTDTQYF. The chain joins TRBV19 to TRBJ2-3, with a tentative D call TRBD2 (6 bases). Per the germline V gene, CDR1 is LNHDA and CDR2 is SQIVND (reference sequence). V lost 7 bases, J lost 1 base, and 9 bases lay in between. This CDR3 spans 13 amino acids.

The chain is built from TRBV12-3 or TRBV12-4 and TRBJ1-1; 8 nucleotides match TRBD1. The V gene end was trimmed by 5 bases and the J gene end by 7 bases; junction bases not matched to a gene: 6. This CDR3 is built from 13 residues. The CDR3 coding sequence is TGTGCCAGCAGTCACACAGGGGGACATGAAGCTTTCTTT. Translated, it gives CASSHTGGHEAFF.

The rearrangement joins TRBV19 to TRBJ2-7; maybe TRBD1 (5 bases). Trimming pared 2 bases from V and 0 bases from J, leaving 8 bases between. Germline V lookup: CDR1 LNHDA, CDR2 SQIVND (reference sequence). The CDR3 extends over 14 amino acids. CDR3 DNA: TGTGCCAGTAGTATAAGGGGCAGCTCCTACGAGCAGTACTTC. Translated, it gives CASSIRGSSYEQYF.

DNA of the CDR3: TGTGCCAGCAGTGAATCCGGGACACCATTTCACTATGGCTACACCTTC. This encodes CASSESGTPFHYGYTF. The chain links TRBV2 to TRBJ1-2, with D possibly being TRBD1 (6 bases). The CDR3 consists of 16 residues. V lost 2 bases and J lost 3, with 16 bases in between. The germline V gene encodes CDR1 SNHLY and CDR2 FYNNEI.

V usage is TRBV3-1 (or the pseudogene TRBV3-2) and J usage is TRBJ2-5, with 14 nucleotides matching TRBD2. V trimming: 4 bases; J trimming: 4 bases; junction bases outside the gene matches: 8. The CDR3 has 17 amino acids. The germline V gene has CDR1 LGHDT and CDR2 YNNKEL (reference sequence). The CDR3 DNA is TGTGCCAGCAGCCCCCGGGGACTAGCGGGAGTAGGAGAGACCCAGTACTTC. This encodes CASSPRGLAGVGETQYF.

V usage is TRBV19 and J usage is TRBJ2-7; 9 bases match TRBD1. J gave up 5 bases and V 5 bases, and 10 bases lay outside the gene matches. Germline V gene sequence: CDR1 LNHDA, CDR2 SQIVND (reference sequence). The CDR3 sequence is 15 residues long. CDR3 nucleotide sequence: TGTGCCAGTAGTGCCCGGGACAGGGTATCACACGAGCAGTACTTC. Translated, it gives CASSARDRVSHEQYF.

The chain carries TRBV9 and TRBJ2-4, with 10 bases fitting TRBD2. V lost 0 bases, J lost 9 bases, and 3 bases stayed unmatched. This CDR3 has 14 residues. The germline V gene has CDR1 SGDLS and CDR2 YYNGEE. CDR3 DNA sequence: TGTGCCAGCAGCGTAGCACTAGCGGGGACCATTCAGTACTTC. This sequence encodes CASSVALAGTIQYF.

The CDR3 DNA sequence: TGTGCCAGCAGCTCCATGAGGGACACCTCCTACGAGCAGTACTTC. Translated: CASSSMRDTSYEQYF. The rearrangement links TRBV6-5 to TRBJ2-7; weak D call: TRBD1 (6 bases). V was cut by 6 bases and J by 0 bases, with 15 bases left in between. From germline, CDR1 is MNHEY and CDR2 SVGAGI. This CDR3 contains 15 residues.

The V gene is TRBV2, the J gene TRBJ1-6; D gene uncertain. The CDR3 consists of 12 residues. V lost 11 bases, J lost 7 bases, and 12 bases lay in between. Germline CDR1 SNHLY, CDR2 FYNNEI. In DNA, the CDR3 is TGTGCCGCTGGGGAGGTAAATTCACCCCTCCACTTT. It is translated as CAAGEVNSPLHF.

V is TRBV7-9 and J is TRBJ1-1; D call uncertain. CDR1 SEHNR and CDR2 FQNEAQ come from the germline V gene (reference sequence). Trimming took 3 bases from V and 5 from J, leaving 10 bases between them. The CDR3 length is 13 residues. CDR3 DNA sequence: TGTGCCAGCAGCTTGGGCAGTTTGACTGAAGCTTTCTTT. Encoded protein: CASSLGSLTEAFF.

This clone appeared once. The rearrangement links TRBV10-3 to TRBJ2-7, with 10 nucleotides matching TRBD1. The CDR3 consists of 13 residues. The V gene end was trimmed by 10 bases and the J gene end by 3 bases; junction bases not matched to a gene: 6. Per the germline V gene, CDR1 is ENHRY and CDR2 is SYGVKD. CDR3 coding DNA: TGTGCCACGGGACAGGGGTTGGACTACGAGCAGTACTTC. It codes for CATGQGLDYEQYF.

The chain employs TRBV10-3 and TRBJ2-3; 12 positions agree with TRBD1. With 0 bases clipped from V and 4 bases from J, the junction kept 5 bases outside the gene matches. The length of the CDR3 is 17 residues. Germline-derived CDR1 and CDR2 are ENHRY and SYGVKD. CDR3 residues: CAISESGQGAFADTQYF. The CDR3, as DNA: TGTGCCATCAGTGAGTCGGGACAGGGGGCTTTCGCAGATACGCAGTATTTT.

V and J are TRBV27 and TRBJ2-7; tentatively, D is TRBD1 (5 bases). The CDR3 loop spans 12 amino acids. With 5 bases removed from V and 4 bases from J, the gap between germline ends came to 9 bases. CDR1 and CDR2 (germline): MNHEY, SMNVEV (reference sequence). CDR3 coding DNA: TGTGCCAGCAGTCCCAAGGGGTACGAGCAGTACTTC. Translated: CASSPKGYEQYF.